Listed here are 9 T cell receptor beta chains from one sample, sequenced in a study of regulatory T cells in long-lasting Graves disease. Both iRepertoire HTBI primers and Arm-PCR of CDR3 regions were used to build the TCR beta libraries. TCRdb called the multiplex PCR reads again in MiXCR, with one record for every CDR3 protein. This table holds a few hundred thousand distinct CDR3 sequences, around 23% found once. Time point noted: persistent/refractory GD, antithyroid drugs over 5 years with positive TRAb. Generation of the TCR library employed RNA extracted from PBMCs. The sequencing here drew on peripheral blood mononuclear cells (PBMCs), taken when the disease was refractory, from a patient treated with antithyroid drugs. These receptors were obtained from a woman aged 35 to 49 with Graves disease.

This clonotype was detected a few times. As DNA, the CDR3 is TGCAGCGTGAAAGCGGTTAACACCGGGGAGCTGTTTTTT. Translation: CSVKAVNTGELFF. This rearrangement joins TRBV29-1 to TRBJ2-2; D might be TRBD2 (5 bases). The CDR3 consists of 13 residues. V lost 6 bases and J 2 bases, leaving 10 bases between the germline ends. In germline, CDR1 is SQVTM, CDR2 ANQGSEA.

This clonotype was found many times. The chain links TRBV2 to TRBJ1-5; D is unresolved. This CDR3 comprises 14 residues. V gave up 2 bases and J gave up 5 bases, with 10 bases separating them. Per the germline V gene, CDR1 is SNHLY and CDR2 is FYNNEI. The CDR3 DNA is TGTGCCAGCAGTGAAAGGACGGAGTATCAGCCCCAGCATTTT. Its protein is CASSERTEYQPQHF.

The rearrangement links TRBV7-8 to TRBJ2-1; 7 bases line up with TRBD2. The germline gives CDR1 SGHVS, CDR2 FQNEAQ. The CDR3 length is 15 residues. V was clipped by 6 bases and J by 4 bases; unmatched bases: 9. CDR3 sequence (DNA): TGTGCCAGCAGTCCGGGACTAACTTCGTACAATGAGCAGTTCTTC. Its translation: CASSPGLTSYNEQFF.

This clonotype has ten or more counts. The rearrangement uses TRBV25-1 and TRBJ1-5, with TRBD1 matching over 7 bases. CDR1 and CDR2 from the germline V gene are MGHDK and SYGVNS. The J segment lost 1 base and the V segment lost 9 bases, leaving 6 bases of the junction unmatched. The CDR3 is 14 residues long. As DNA, the CDR3 is TGTGCCAGAGACAGGGTGGGAAGCAATCAGCCCCAGCATTTT. Residues: CARDRVGSNQPQHF.

This sequence joins TRBV2 and TRBJ2-3; D gene unclear. Trimming stripped 7 bases from V and 5 bases from J, with 19 bases between. The germline gives CDR1 SNHLY, CDR2 FYNNEI. The CDR3 sequence is 15 residues long. The CDR3 protein is CASTSEKGTQDTQYF. The DNA of the CDR3 is TGTGCCAGCACCTCGGAAAAGGGTACACAAGATACGCAGTATTTT. The variable domain in full, completed from reference TRBV2 and TRBJ2-3, reads EPEVTQTPSHQVTQMGQEVILRCVPISNHLYFYWYRQILGQKVEFLVSFYNNEISEKSEIFDDQFSVERPDGSNFTLKIRSTKLEDSAMYFCASTSEKGTQDTQYFGPGTRLTVL.

This clonotype has a handful of counts. This chain uses TRBV20-1 with TRBJ1-3; 7 bases align to TRBD1. The CDR3 runs 14 residues. The junction had 4 bases not matched to a gene; V was cut back by 2 bases and J by 3 bases. CDR1 and CDR2 (germline): DFQATT, SNEGSKA (reference sequence). The CDR3 sequence is CSARSGGFGNTIYF. The CDR3 DNA sequence: TGCAGTGCTAGATCAGGGGGTTTTGGAAACACCATATATTTT.

This clonotype was found a few times. The chain carries TRBV11-3 and TRBJ2-1, with D hard to call. The CDR3 covers 15 residues. Germline CDR1 SGHNT, CDR2 YENEEA. Trimming shortened V by 3 bases and J by 3 bases, and 12 bases separated the two germline ends. CDR3 residues: CASSFGQADYNEQFF. Written as DNA, the CDR3 is TGTGCCAGCAGCTTCGGGCAGGCGGACTACAATGAGCAGTTCTTC.

This clonotype was counted ten times or more. V usage is TRBV6-5 and J usage is TRBJ2-7, with D maybe TRBD1 (7 bases). This CDR3 region has 15 residues. Germline V gene sequence: CDR1 MNHEY, CDR2 SVGAGI. V was trimmed by 2 bases and J by 2 bases, leaving 13 bases between them. CDR3 sequence reads: CASSYRPGGPYEQYF. The CDR3, as DNA: TGTGCCAGCAGTTACAGGCCAGGGGGGCCCTACGAGCAGTACTTC.

The chain employs TRBV6-4 and TRBJ2-7; a possible D gene is TRBD2 (5 bases). The DNA end is more similar to TRBJ2-1, so the J call may be wrong. This CDR3 comprises 14 residues. Germline V CDR1 and CDR2: MRHNA, SNTAGT. This CDR3 is CASSKARDYNEQFF. The CDR3 nucleotides read TGTGCCAGCAGCAAAGCCCGGGACTACAATGAGCAGTTCTTC.